Below are 8 T cell receptor beta chains sequenced from a single sample in a study of CD8+ T cells in alopecia areata. Treatment: oral pan-JAK inhibitor, 5-10 mg twice daily. TCR sequencing used cDNA made by reverse transcription of extracted RNA. Some clones are missing from TCRdb's copy, which holds only in-frame ones; the method was immunoSEQ multiplex PCR. The sample carries about 200,000 clones, roughly 60% recorded once. Source: CD4+ T cells sorted from blood, taken at week 24, from a patient treated with tofacitinib. The receptors come from a human donor with alopecia areata.

This clone has more than one count but fewer than ten. This chain joins TRBV5-1 and TRBJ2-1; no definite D call. Per the germline V gene, CDR1 is SGHRS and CDR2 is YFSETQ. Between the trimmed V and J ends, which lost 2 bases and 1 base, there was a span of 13 bases. This CDR3 is built from 16 residues. CDR3 DNA sequence: TGCGCCAGCAGCTTTCAGATTACATCGTCCTACAATGAGCAGTTCTTC. This translates into CASSFQITSSYNEQFF.

This chain uses TRBV5-1 with TRBJ2-3; no reliable D call. The CDR3 spans 14 residues. The ends were cut back, 6 bases at V and 6 bases at J, with 17 bases in the middle. Germline V lookup: CDR1 SGHRS, CDR2 YFSETQ. The CDR3 here is CASTGSRQGDTQYF. CDR3 coding DNA: TGCGCCAGCACCGGATCTAGGCAAGGTGATACGCAGTATTTT.

The chain recombines TRBV6-1 with TRBJ1-1; 7 nucleotides match TRBD1. The CDR3 is 14 residues long. Unmatched junction bases numbered 14, after V lost 6 bases and J lost 10 bases. Germline values: CDR1 MNHNS, CDR2 SASEGT. DNA for the CDR3: TGTGCCAGCAGCCTGGAATCACCGGGACAGACAGCTTTCTTT. Translating it yields CASSLESPGQTAFF.

The chain is built from TRBV6-5 and TRBJ2-1, with 9 bases identical to TRBD2. From germline, CDR1 is MNHEY and CDR2 SVGAGI. The CDR3 has 14 amino acids. V was pared by 6 bases and J by 7 bases, with 7 bases of the junction left unmatched. The CDR3 here is CASSRGGAGNEQFF. DNA of the CDR3: TGTGCCAGCAGCCGCGGGGGGGCTGGGAATGAGCAGTTCTTC.

The chain links TRBV29-1 to TRBJ2-2; 13 nucleotides line up with TRBD2. The junction had 2 bases not matched to a gene; V was cut back by 6 bases and J by 7 bases. In germline, CDR1 is SQVTM, CDR2 ANQGSEA. The CDR3 contains 13 residues. The CDR3 region is CSVRLAGGGELFF. In DNA, the CDR3 is TGCAGCGTCAGACTAGCGGGAGGCGGGGAGCTGTTTTTT.

The rearrangement uses TRBV5-1 and TRBJ2-1; TRBD1 agrees at 7 bases. The CDR3 totals 16 residues. Looked up from germline, CDR1 is SGHRS and CDR2 is YFSETQ. Unmatched junction bases numbered 7, after V lost 0 bases and J lost 4 bases. CDR3 loop: CASSLEWDRRYNEQFF. DNA for the CDR3: TGCGCCAGCAGCTTGGAATGGGACAGAAGATACAATGAGCAGTTCTTC. The full variable domain, with the rest looked up from reference TRBV5-1 and TRBJ2-1, is KAGVTQTPRYLIKTRGQQVTLSCSPISGHRSVSWYQQTPGQGLQFLFEYFSETQRNKGNFPGRFSGRQFSNSRSEMNVSTLELGDSALYLCASSLEWDRRYNEQFFGPGTRLTVL.

Here the CDR3 DNA reads TGTGCCAGCAGCTCCTGGACTAGCGCCCTAATCCCCAATGAGCAGTTCTTC. Protein sequence: CASSSWTSALIPNEQFF. The chain recombines TRBV9 with TRBJ2-1; the match to TRBD2 covers 9 bases. The V gene end was trimmed by 4 bases and the J gene end by 6 bases; junction bases not matched to a gene: 14. The CDR3 covers 17 residues. CDR1 and CDR2 (germline): SGDLS, YYNGEE.

The chain carries TRBV5-6 and TRBJ1-1; a possible D gene is TRBD1 (6 bases). CDR3 length: 14 amino acids. Germline lookup yields CDR1 SGHDT and CDR2 YYEEEE. The V gene lost 4 bases and the J gene lost 1 base, with 11 bases spanning the gap. As DNA, the CDR3 is TGTGCCAGCAGCCGGGGACAATCGAACACTGAAGCTTTCTTT. Its protein is CASSRGQSNTEAFF.